This T cell receptor (beta chain) emerged from a study of shared clonotypes between healthy human individuals. Several immunoSEQ plates held equal portions of the genomic DNA taken from each subset. Each replicate PCR on the sorted subsets used about 220 ng DNA (approximately 27,000 T cell genomes). Produced via immunoSEQ multiplex PCR; TCRdb's table is partial and in-frame only. The sample has fewer than 1 million clones, just over 95% seen once. Concerning this clone itself: Its matching antigen is unknown.

CDR3 length: 16 amino acids. The germline CDR1 and CDR2 sequences are SGDLS and YYNGEE. Trimming left V 4 bases short and J 0 bases short, with 14 bases between. Study-wide points: The study found approximately 5% of naive CD4 clonotypes shared across four donors.

CD45RO-negative, CCR7-selected cells formed the naive CD8 fraction, which excluded terminally differentiated effector memory CD45RA+ cells. What was sequenced was naive CD8+ T cells sorted from blood. The clonotype comes from a man aged 25 to 40 in good health. The genes are TRBV9 and TRBJ2-1; D remains unclear. CDR3: CASSPFWESSYNEQFF. CDR3 in DNA: TGTGCCAGCAGCCCCTTCTGGGAAAGCTCCTACAATGAGCAGTTCTTC. Full variable domain (rest looked up from reference TRBV9 and TRBJ2-1): DSGVTQTPKHLITATGQRVTLRCSPRSGDLSVYWYQQSLDQGLQFLIQYYNGEERAKGNILERFSAQQFPDLHSELNLSSLELGDSALYFCASSPFWESSYNEQFFGPGTRLTVL.